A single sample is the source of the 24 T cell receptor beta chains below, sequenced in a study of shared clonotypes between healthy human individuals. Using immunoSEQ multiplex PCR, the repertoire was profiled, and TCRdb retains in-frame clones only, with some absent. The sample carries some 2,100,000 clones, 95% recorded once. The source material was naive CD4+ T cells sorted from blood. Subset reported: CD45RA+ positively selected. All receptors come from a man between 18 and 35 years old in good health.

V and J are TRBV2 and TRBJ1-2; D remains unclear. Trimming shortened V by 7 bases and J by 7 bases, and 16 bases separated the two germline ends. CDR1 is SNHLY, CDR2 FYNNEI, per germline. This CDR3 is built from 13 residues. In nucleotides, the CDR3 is TGTGCCAGCACTCAGACTTGGGATCGTGGCTACACCTTC. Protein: CASTQTWDRGYTF. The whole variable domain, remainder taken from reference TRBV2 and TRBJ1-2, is EPEVTQTPSHQVTQMGQEVILRCVPISNHLYFYWYRQILGQKVEFLVSFYNNEISEKSEIFDDQFSVERPDGSNFTLKIRSTKLEDSAMYFCASTQTWDRGYTFGSGTRLTVV.

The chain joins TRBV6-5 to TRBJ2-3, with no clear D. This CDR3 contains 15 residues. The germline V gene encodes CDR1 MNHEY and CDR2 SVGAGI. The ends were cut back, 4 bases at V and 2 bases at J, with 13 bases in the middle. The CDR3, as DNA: TGTGCCAGCAGTTCCCGGGCCATACCCACAGATACGCAGTATTTT. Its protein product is CASSSRAIPTDTQYF.

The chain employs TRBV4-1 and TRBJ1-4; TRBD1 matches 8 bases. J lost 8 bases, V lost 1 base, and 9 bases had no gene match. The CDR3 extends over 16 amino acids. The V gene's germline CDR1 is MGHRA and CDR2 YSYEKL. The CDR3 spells CASSQGDMRTGEKLFF. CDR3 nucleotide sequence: TGCGCCAGCAGCCAAGGGGACATGAGGACAGGGGAAAAACTGTTTTTT.

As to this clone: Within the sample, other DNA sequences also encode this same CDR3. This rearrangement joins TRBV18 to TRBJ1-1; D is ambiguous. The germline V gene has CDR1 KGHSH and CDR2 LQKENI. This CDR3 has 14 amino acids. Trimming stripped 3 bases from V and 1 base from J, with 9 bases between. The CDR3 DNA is TGTGCCAGCTCACCTAACTTGGGGAACACTGAAGCTTTCTTT. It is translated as CASSPNLGNTEAFF.

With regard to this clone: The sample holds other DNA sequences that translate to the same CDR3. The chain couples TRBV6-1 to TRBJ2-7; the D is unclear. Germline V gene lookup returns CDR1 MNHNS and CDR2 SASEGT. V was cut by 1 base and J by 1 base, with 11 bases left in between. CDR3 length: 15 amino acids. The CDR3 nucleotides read TGTGCCAGCAGTGAAGGTGCAGCCAATTCCTACGAGCAGTACTTC. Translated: CASSEGAANSYEQYF.

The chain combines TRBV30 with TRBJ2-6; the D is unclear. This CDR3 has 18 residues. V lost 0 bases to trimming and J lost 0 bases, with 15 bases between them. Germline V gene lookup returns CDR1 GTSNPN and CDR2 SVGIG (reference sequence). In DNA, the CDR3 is TGTGCCTGGAGTGTACCTTGGGCCCAGGTCTCTGGGGCCAACGTCCTGACTTTC. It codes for CAWSVPWAQVSGANVLTF.

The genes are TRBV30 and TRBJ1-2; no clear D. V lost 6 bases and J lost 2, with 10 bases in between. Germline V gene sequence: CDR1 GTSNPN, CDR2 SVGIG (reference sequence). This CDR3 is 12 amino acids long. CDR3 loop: CACYGENYGYTF. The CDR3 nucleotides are TGTGCCTGTTACGGAGAAAACTATGGCTACACCTTC. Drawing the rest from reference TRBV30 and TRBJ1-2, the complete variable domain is SQTIHQWPATLVQPVGSPLSLECTVEGTSNPNLYWYRQAAGRGLQLLFYSVGIGQISSEVPQNLSASRPQDRQFILSSKKLLLSDSGFYLCACYGENYGYTFGSGTRLTVV.

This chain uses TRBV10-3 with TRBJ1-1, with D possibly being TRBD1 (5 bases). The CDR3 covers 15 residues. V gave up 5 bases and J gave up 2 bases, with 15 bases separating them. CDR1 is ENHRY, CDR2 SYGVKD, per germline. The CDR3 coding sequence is TGTGCCATCAGTTTAGCCGGGACGGATAACACTGAAGCTTTCTTT. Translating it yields CAISLAGTDNTEAFF.

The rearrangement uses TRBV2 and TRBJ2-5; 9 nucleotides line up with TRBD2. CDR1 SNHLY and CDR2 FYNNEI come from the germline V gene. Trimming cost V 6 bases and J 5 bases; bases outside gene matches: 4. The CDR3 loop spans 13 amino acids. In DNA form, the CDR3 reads TGTGCCAGCAGGGTCGGACTAGCGGAGACCCAGTACTTC. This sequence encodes CASRVGLAETQYF. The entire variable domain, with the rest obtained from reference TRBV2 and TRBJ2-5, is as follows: EPEVTQTPSHQVTQMGQEVILRCVPISNHLYFYWYRQILGQKVEFLVSFYNNEISEKSEIFDDQFSVERPDGSNFTLKIRSTKLEDSAMYFCASRVGLAETQYFGPGTRLLVL.

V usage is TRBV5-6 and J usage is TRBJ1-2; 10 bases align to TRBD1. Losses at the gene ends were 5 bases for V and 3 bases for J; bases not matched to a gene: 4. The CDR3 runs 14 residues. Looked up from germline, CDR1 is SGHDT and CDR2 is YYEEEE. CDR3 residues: CASSRDRGYYGYTF. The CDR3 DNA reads TGTGCCAGCAGTAGGGACAGGGGTTACTATGGCTACACCTTC.

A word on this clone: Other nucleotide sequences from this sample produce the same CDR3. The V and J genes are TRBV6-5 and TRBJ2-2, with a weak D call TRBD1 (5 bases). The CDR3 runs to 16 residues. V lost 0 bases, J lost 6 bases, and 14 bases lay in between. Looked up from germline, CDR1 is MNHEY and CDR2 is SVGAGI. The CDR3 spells CASSYSQGLGPGELFF. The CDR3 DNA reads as TGTGCCAGCAGTTACTCTCAGGGTTTGGGGCCCGGGGAGCTGTTTTTT.

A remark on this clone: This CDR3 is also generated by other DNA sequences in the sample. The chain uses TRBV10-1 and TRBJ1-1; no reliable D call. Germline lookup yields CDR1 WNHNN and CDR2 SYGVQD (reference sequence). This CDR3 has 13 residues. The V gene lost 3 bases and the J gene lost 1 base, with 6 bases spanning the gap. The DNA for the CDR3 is TGCGCCAGCAGTGAATCCGGGAACACTGAAGCTTTCTTT. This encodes CASSESGNTEAFF.

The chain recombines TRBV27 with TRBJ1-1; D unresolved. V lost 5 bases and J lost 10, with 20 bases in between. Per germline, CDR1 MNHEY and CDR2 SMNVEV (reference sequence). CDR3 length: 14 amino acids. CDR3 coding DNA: TGTGCCAGCAGTATAACTCCAGACATAGGAGGAGCTTTCTTT. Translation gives CASSITPDIGGAFF.

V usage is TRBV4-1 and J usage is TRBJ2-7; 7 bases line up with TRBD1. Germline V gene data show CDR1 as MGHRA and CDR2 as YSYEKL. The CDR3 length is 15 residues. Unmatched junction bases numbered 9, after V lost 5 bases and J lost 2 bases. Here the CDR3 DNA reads TGCGCCAGCAGCTCCCGACAGGGTACCACCTACGAGCAGTACTTC. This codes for CASSSRQGTTYEQYF.

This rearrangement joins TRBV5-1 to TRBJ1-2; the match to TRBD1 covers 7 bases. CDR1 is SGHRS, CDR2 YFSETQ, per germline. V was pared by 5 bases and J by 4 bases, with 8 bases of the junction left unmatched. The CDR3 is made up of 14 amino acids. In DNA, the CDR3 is TGCGCCAGCAGTTCCCCAGGACAGGTCTATGGCTACACCTTC. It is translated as CASSSPGQVYGYTF.

The CDR3 sequence is CASSWGTFNEQFF. CDR3 nucleotides: TGTGCCAGCTCATGGGGAACCTTCAATGAGCAGTTCTTC. V gene TRBV18 combines with J gene TRBJ2-1, with no clear D. Deletions cut 5 bases from V and 6 bases from J, with 11 bases between. CDR3 size: 13 residues. Germline CDR1 is KGHSH and CDR2 is LQKENI. The full variable domain, completed using reference TRBV18 and TRBJ2-1, is NAGVMQNPRHLVRRRGQEARLRCSPMKGHSHVYWYRQLPEEGLKFMVYLQKENIIDESGMPKERFSAEFPKEGPSILRIQQVVRGDSAAYFCASSWGTFNEQFFGPGTRLTVL.

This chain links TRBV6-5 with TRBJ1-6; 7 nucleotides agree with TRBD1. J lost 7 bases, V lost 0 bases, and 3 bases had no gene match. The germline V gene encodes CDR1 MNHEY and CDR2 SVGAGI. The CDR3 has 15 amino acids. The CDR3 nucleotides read TGTGCCAGCAGTTACTCGGTCAGGGGGAATTCACCCCTCCACTTT. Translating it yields CASSYSVRGNSPLHF.

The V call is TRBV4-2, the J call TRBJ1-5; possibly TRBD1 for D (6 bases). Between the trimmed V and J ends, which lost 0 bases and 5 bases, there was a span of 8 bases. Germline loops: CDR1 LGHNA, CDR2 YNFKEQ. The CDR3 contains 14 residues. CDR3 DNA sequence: TGTGCCAGCAGCCAAGAGAGGGGGTATCAGCCCCAGCATTTT. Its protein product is CASSQERGYQPQHF.

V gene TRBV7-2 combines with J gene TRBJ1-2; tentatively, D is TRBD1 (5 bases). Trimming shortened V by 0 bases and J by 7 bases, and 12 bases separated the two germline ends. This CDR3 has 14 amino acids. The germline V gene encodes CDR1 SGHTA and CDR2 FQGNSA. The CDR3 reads CASSLALQGFGYTF. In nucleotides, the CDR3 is TGTGCCAGCAGCTTAGCGCTTCAGGGATTTGGCTACACCTTC.

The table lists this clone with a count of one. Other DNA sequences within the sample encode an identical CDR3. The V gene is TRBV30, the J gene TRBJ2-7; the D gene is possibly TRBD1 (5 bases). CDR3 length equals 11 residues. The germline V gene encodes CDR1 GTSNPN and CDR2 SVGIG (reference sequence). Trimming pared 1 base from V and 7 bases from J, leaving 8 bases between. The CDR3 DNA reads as TGTGCCTGGAGTGGACCAGGGGAGCAGTACTTC. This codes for CAWSGPGEQYF. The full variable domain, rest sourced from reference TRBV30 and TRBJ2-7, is SQTIHQWPATLVQPVGSPLSLECTVEGTSNPNLYWYRQAAGRGLQLLFYSVGIGQISSEVPQNLSASRPQDRQFILSSKKLLLSDSGFYLCAWSGPGEQYFGPGTRLTVT.

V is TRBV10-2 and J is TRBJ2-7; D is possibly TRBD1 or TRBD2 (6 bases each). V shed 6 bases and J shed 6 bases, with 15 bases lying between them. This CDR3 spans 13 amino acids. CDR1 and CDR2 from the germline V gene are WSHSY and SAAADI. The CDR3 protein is CASRLLGGGEQYF. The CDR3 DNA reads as TGCGCCAGCAGACTCCTGGGGGGCGGCGAGCAGTACTTC.

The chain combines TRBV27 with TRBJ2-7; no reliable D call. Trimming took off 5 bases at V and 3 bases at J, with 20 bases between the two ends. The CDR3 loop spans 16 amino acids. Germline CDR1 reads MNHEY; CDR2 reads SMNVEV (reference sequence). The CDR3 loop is CASSPILLSDLYEQYF. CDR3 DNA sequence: TGTGCCAGCAGTCCGATCCTATTAAGCGACCTCTACGAGCAGTACTTC.

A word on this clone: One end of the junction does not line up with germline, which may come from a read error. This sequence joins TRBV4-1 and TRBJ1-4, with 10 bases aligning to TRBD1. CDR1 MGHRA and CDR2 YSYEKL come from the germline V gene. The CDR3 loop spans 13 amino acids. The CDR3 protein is CASSQQDRGPSLF. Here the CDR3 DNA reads TGCGCCAGCAGCCAACAAGACAGGGGGCCATCCCTTTTT.

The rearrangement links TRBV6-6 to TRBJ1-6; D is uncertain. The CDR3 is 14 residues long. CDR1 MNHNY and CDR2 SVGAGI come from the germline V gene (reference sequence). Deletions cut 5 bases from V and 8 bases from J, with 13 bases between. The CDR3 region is CASSPPLRDSPLHF. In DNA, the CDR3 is TGTGCCAGCAGTCCGCCGTTGAGGGATTCACCCCTCCACTTT.